What follows are 25 T cell receptor beta chains derived from one specimen sequenced in a study of blood T cell repertoires in COVID-19. The repertoire was sequenced with immunoSEQ multiplex PCR; TCRdb's copy has only in-frame clones and lacks some. Of roughly 130,000 clones in the sample, over 85% were seen once. Sample: peripheral blood. The receptors were gathered from a man between 50 and 59 years old with active COVID-19.

V usage is TRBV4-1 and J usage is TRBJ1-2, with 10 bases lining up with TRBD1. Germline CDR1 MGHRA, CDR2 YSYEKL. V lost 0 bases to trimming and J lost 5 bases; unmatched junction nucleotides: 6. This CDR3 has 16 amino acids. The CDR3 bases are TGCGCCAGCAGCCAAGATAAGGGACAGGGGAATTATGGCTACACCTTC. This sequence encodes CASSQDKGQGNYGYTF.

V gene TRBV6-5 combines with J gene TRBJ2-2; a possible D gene is TRBD2 (6 bases). The CDR3 consists of 14 residues. Germline V gene sequence: CDR1 MNHEY, CDR2 SVGAGI. V lost 8 bases and J 5 bases, leaving 15 bases between the germline ends. The CDR3 loop is CASGNGGWTGELFF. CDR3 bases: TGTGCCAGCGGAAACGGGGGTTGGACCGGGGAGCTGTTTTTT.

The chain recombines TRBV18 with TRBJ2-7, with unresolved D. The CDR3 has 13 amino acids. Trimming stripped 5 bases from V and 2 bases from J, with 10 bases between. Germline V gene lookup returns CDR1 KGHSH and CDR2 LQKENI. CDR3 nucleotide sequence: TGTGCCAGCTCATCCTACCCGCCCTACGAGCAGTACTTC. This encodes CASSSYPPYEQYF.

Only one count was recorded for this clone. The chain employs TRBV7-8 and TRBJ2-1; 7 nucleotides align to TRBD2. The germline CDR1 and CDR2 sequences are SGHVS and FQNEAQ. Trimming cost V 2 bases and J 4 bases; bases outside gene matches: 5. There are 15 residues in the CDR3. The CDR3 DNA sequence: TGTGCCAGCAGCTTACCTAGCGGCTCATACAATGAGCAGTTCTTC. The encoded protein is CASSLPSGSYNEQFF.

V is TRBV12-3 or TRBV12-4 and J is TRBJ2-7; 7 bases agree with TRBD1. This CDR3 region has 11 residues. V shed 6 bases and J 5 bases; nucleotides not matched to a gene: 1. The CDR3 region has the DNA TGTGCCAGCAGGGGACAGCACGAGCAGTACTTC. Its translation: CASRGQHEQYF.

The gene calls are TRBV9 and TRBJ2-2; 7 positions match TRBD1. The CDR3 is 17 residues long. From germline, CDR1 is SGDLS and CDR2 YYNGEE. Trimming took 6 bases from V and 0 from J; bases not matched to a gene: 11. The CDR3 loop is CASTLSPDRANTGELFF. In nucleotides, the CDR3 is TGTGCCAGCACCCTCAGCCCCGACAGGGCGAACACCGGGGAGCTGTTTTTT.

The chain uses TRBV28 and TRBJ1-2; maybe TRBD1 (5 bases). Germline CDR1 MDHEN, CDR2 SYDVKM. The V end lost 8 bases, the J end lost 3 bases, and 16 bases lay between the germline ends. The CDR3 has 14 residues. CDR3 amino acids: CASGTLGSHYGYTF. As DNA, the CDR3 is TGTGCCAGCGGGACCCTCGGGAGCCACTATGGCTACACCTTC.

The DNA of the CDR3 is TGCAGCGTTACGGGAGCGAACACCGGGGAGCTGTTTTTT. Its protein product is CSVTGANTGELFF. The chain has TRBV29-1 and TRBJ2-2, with a possible D match to TRBD2 (6 bases). CDR1 is SQVTM and CDR2 is ANQGSEA in the germline V gene. This CDR3 region has 13 residues. The germline V and J ends were trimmed by 5 bases and 0 bases, with 7 bases remaining between them.

The V gene is TRBV2, the J gene TRBJ1-6; no reliable D call. Trimming removed 4 bases from V and 10 bases from J, with 17 bases in between. Germline lookup yields CDR1 SNHLY and CDR2 FYNNEI. The CDR3 consists of 15 residues. Here the CDR3 DNA reads TGTGCCAGCAGTGCGGAACAGAACTCTCGGTCACCCCTCCACTTT. Amino acid sequence: CASSAEQNSRSPLHF.

V and J are TRBV12-5 and TRBJ2-2; D might be TRBD2 (5 bases). Trimming removed 6 bases at V and 6 bases at J, with 11 bases between. The CDR3 runs 13 residues. Germline CDR1 and CDR2: LGHNT and FRNRAP. For the CDR3, the DNA is TGTGCTAGTGGCTCGCGCGGGCCCGGGGAGCTGTTTTTT. Protein: CASGSRGPGELFF. Together with reference TRBV12-5 and TRBJ2-2, the CDR3 gives the full variable domain: DARVTQTPRHKVTEMGQEVTMRCQPILGHNTVFWYRQTMMQGLELLAYFRNRAPLDDSGMPKDRFSAEMPDATLATLKIQPSEPRDSAVYFCASGSRGPGELFFGEGSRLTVL.

The chain links TRBV7-9 to TRBJ1-1; no firm D call. This CDR3 has 12 amino acids. The ends were cut back, 3 bases at V and 7 bases at J, with 9 bases in the middle. Germline V lookup: CDR1 SEHNR, CDR2 FQNEAQ (reference sequence). In nucleotides, the CDR3 is TGTGCCAGCAGCTTCCTAGGAGGTGAAGCTTTCTTT. Its protein product is CASSFLGGEAFF.

This chain links TRBV10-2 with TRBJ1-5; D is possibly TRBD1 (5 bases). V was cut by 3 bases and J by 6 bases, with 15 bases left in between. This CDR3 region has 15 residues. Germline CDR1 WSHSY, CDR2 SAAADI. CDR3 in DNA: TGCGCCAGCAGTGACGGGGGTTTAAATATTCAGCCCCAGCATTTT. Protein: CASSDGGLNIQPQHF.

V gene TRBV15 combines with J gene TRBJ2-3; TRBD2 matches 9 bases. Germline V lookup: CDR1 LNHNV, CDR2 YYDKDF (reference sequence). Trimming took 1 base from V and 1 from J; bases not matched to a gene: 0. The CDR3 sequence is 15 residues long. CDR3 protein: CATSRVAGGTDTQYF. As DNA, the CDR3 is TGTGCCACCAGCAGAGTAGCGGGGGGCACAGATACGCAGTATTTT.

The count of this clone is one. The rearrangement joins TRBV10-3 to TRBJ1-2; 11 bases are a match to TRBD1. The CDR3 runs 12 residues. Germline loops: CDR1 ENHRY, CDR2 SYGVKD. Trimming took 6 bases from V and 10 from J; bases not matched to a gene: 4. CDR3 sequence: CAIRGTGGDYTF. The CDR3 DNA is TGTGCCATCAGAGGGACAGGGGGTGACTACACCTTC.

The chain combines TRBV27 with TRBJ1-2; D might be TRBD1 (6 bases). Germline V gives CDR1 MNHEY, CDR2 SMNVEV (reference sequence). V was shortened by 5 bases and J by 3 bases, with 10 bases between the two germline ends. The length of the CDR3 is 13 residues. The CDR3 coding sequence is TGTGCCAGCAGTAGACAGGTGGACTATGGCTACACCTTC. It translates to CASSRQVDYGYTF.

This chain uses TRBV5-6 with TRBJ2-1; TRBD2 aligns across 10 bases. Trimming at V came to 2 bases and at J to 6 bases, leaving 8 bases not matched to a gene. The CDR3 length is 16 residues. CDR1 and CDR2 from the germline V gene are SGHDT and YYEEEE. The CDR3 here is CASSLIPASGGNEQFF. The CDR3 nucleotides read TGTGCCAGCAGCTTAATTCCGGCTAGCGGGGGCAATGAGCAGTTCTTC.

This chain joins TRBV5-1 and TRBJ1-1; D unclear. The CDR3 has 13 amino acids. Germline loops: CDR1 SGHRS, CDR2 YFSETQ. V was cut by 0 bases and J by 4 bases, with 7 bases left in between. CDR3 region: CASSLVGSTEAFF. The CDR3 DNA reads TGCGCCAGCAGCTTGGTTGGGAGCACTGAAGCTTTCTTT.

The V gene is TRBV7-9, the J gene TRBJ1-5; D may be TRBD1 (6 bases). CDR3 length: 16 amino acids. Germline assignment: CDR1 SEHNR and CDR2 FQNEAQ (reference sequence). V was cut by 1 base and J by 2 bases, with 12 bases left in between. DNA for the CDR3: TGTGCCAGCAGCTTAGGTGGGGGCAGACGCAATCAGCCCCAGCATTTT. The encoded protein is CASSLGGGRRNQPQHF.

This sequence joins TRBV6-5 and TRBJ1-1; D is uncertain. The CDR3 extends over 14 amino acids. The ends were cut back, 7 bases at V and 11 bases at J, with 23 bases in the middle. From germline, CDR1 is MNHEY and CDR2 SVGAGI. The CDR3 DNA sequence: TGTGCCAGCACCGGGGAGTCCGCCGGTTCGAGGGCTTTCTTT. This translates into CASTGESAGSRAFF.

This rearrangement joins TRBV6-1 to TRBJ1-1; D gene unclear. V was shortened by 2 bases and J by 0 bases, with 10 bases between the two germline ends. The length of the CDR3 is 15 residues. Germline assignment: CDR1 MNHNS and CDR2 SASEGT. The CDR3 region has the DNA TGTGCCAGCAGTGAATTCGGGTCAATGAACACTGAAGCTTTCTTT. It yields the protein CASSEFGSMNTEAFF.

This chain uses TRBV19 with TRBJ2-7; D perhaps matches TRBD1 (6 bases). The CDR3 length is 13 residues. Trimming left V 6 bases short and J 1 base short, with 10 bases between. CDR1 and CDR2 (germline): LNHDA, SQIVND (reference sequence). For the CDR3, the DNA is TGTGCCAGTAGGCCGACAGGATCCTACGAGCAGTACGTC. Translating it yields CASRPTGSYEQYV.

The chain carries TRBV19 and TRBJ2-1; 13 nucleotides agree with TRBD2. V lost 7 bases and J lost 7; bases outside the gene matches: 7. The CDR3 runs to 15 residues. The germline V gene encodes CDR1 LNHDA and CDR2 SQIVND (reference sequence). The CDR3 DNA reads as TGTGCCAGTAATACACTAGCGGGGGGGCAGAATGAGCAGTTCTTC. Its protein product is CASNTLAGGQNEQFF.

This clone was seen only once. J is TRBJ2-3 and V is TRBV5-1, with D possibly matching TRBD2 (5 bases). V lost 2 bases, J lost 2 bases, and 18 bases lay in between. CDR1 SGHRS and CDR2 YFSETQ come from the germline V gene. The CDR3 extends over 17 amino acids. The CDR3, as DNA: TGCGCCAGCAGCTTACTGTTTGGAACTAGGCCCACAGATACGCAGTATTTT. It is translated as CASSLLFGTRPTDTQYF.

The sample holds one count of this clone. The rearrangement uses TRBV19 and TRBJ2-2; the match to TRBD2 covers 10 bases. J lost 2 bases, V lost 8 bases, and 2 bases had no gene match. The CDR3 extends over 14 amino acids. Germline V gene sequence: CDR1 LNHDA, CDR2 SQIVND (reference sequence). CDR3 coding DNA: TGTGCCAGTTCTAGCGGGGGAAACACCGGGGAGCTGTTTTTT. Its protein product is CASSSGGNTGELFF.

The V call is TRBV9, the J call TRBJ2-3, with 7 bases matching TRBD1. Trimming removed 3 bases from V and 3 bases from J; junction bases left unmatched: 4. The CDR3 spans 14 residues. The germline CDR1 and CDR2 sequences are SGDLS and YYNGEE. For the CDR3, the DNA is TGTGCCAGCAGCGACAGGGGTAGGACAGATACGCAGTATTTT. As protein: CASSDRGRTDTQYF.